Below are 2 T cell receptor beta chains sequenced from a single sample in a study of circulating tumor DNA in untreated peripheral T-cell lymphoma. TCRdb's copy holds only in-frame clones and misses some; the assay was immunoSEQ multiplex PCR. The table has about 10,000 clones, 70% to 85% seen once. The sequenced sample was tumor tissue. These receptors were collected from a human donor with peripheral T-cell lymphoma.

This clone was counted only a few times. The chain combines TRBV6-8 with TRBJ1-4; TRBD1 agrees at 10 bases. Trimming at V came to 2 bases and at J to 4 bases, leaving 4 bases not matched to a gene. Germline CDR1 and CDR2: MNHGY and SAAAGT. This CDR3 region has 16 residues. The CDR3 DNA follows: TGTGCCAGCAGTTACGGGACAGGGGCCAATAATGAAAAACTGTTTTTT. It encodes CASSYGTGANNEKLFF.

V and J are TRBV6-8 and TRBJ2-7; D might be TRBD2 (6 bases). Trimming took off 2 bases at V and 4 bases at J, with 12 bases between the two ends. The germline gives CDR1 MNHGY, CDR2 SAAAGT. The length of the CDR3 is 14 residues. CDR3 amino acids: CASSYQDGGYEQYF. The CDR3 DNA sequence: TGTGCCAGCAGTTACCAGGACGGAGGGTACGAGCAGTACTTC.